The 20 T cell receptor beta chains below come from one sample, sequenced in a study of PD-L1 blockade in urothelial cancer. Some clones are missing from TCRdb's copy, which holds only in-frame ones; the method was immunoSEQ multiplex PCR. The data hold some 60,000 clones, with around 84% observed a single time. Sequenced material: PBMCs, taken around atezolizumab (anti-PD-L1) treatment. Source of these receptors: a man between 45 and 60 years old with urothelial cancer.

The chain employs TRBV18 and TRBJ2-3; TRBD1 might be the D (7 bases). V shed 1 base and J shed 0 bases, with 11 bases lying between them. Germline V gene sequence: CDR1 KGHSH, CDR2 LQKENI. The CDR3 runs to 16 residues. For the CDR3, the DNA is TGTGCCAGCTCACCACACAGGGGACTCAGCACAGATACGCAGTATTTT. It translates to CASSPHRGLSTDTQYF.

This clone was seen a handful of times. In DNA form, the CDR3 reads TGTGCCAGCAGCTTAGACAAGGGAGAGACCTATAATTCACCCCTCCACTTT. Translated, it gives CASSLDKGETYNSPLHF. This chain connects TRBV7-9 to TRBJ1-6; no reliable D call. Trimming took 1 base from V and 2 from J, leaving 12 bases between them. Germline-derived CDR1 and CDR2 are SEHNR and FQNEAQ (reference sequence). The CDR3 runs to 17 residues.

This chain joins TRBV27 and TRBJ2-1, with unresolved D. V lost 8 bases and J lost 0, with 17 bases in between. The CDR3 loop spans 16 amino acids. The V gene's germline CDR1 is MNHEY and CDR2 SMNVEV (reference sequence). The CDR3: CASGHLPQHSYNEQFF. DNA for the CDR3: TGTGCCAGCGGGCATCTTCCACAACACTCCTACAATGAGCAGTTCTTC.

In DNA, the CDR3 is TGTGCCAGCAGTTCATCCATACTAGCGGGAGGTGAAGATACGCAGTATTTT. Amino acid sequence: CASSSSILAGGEDTQYF. V and J are TRBV27 and TRBJ2-3; TRBD2 matches at 12 bases. Looked up from germline, CDR1 is MNHEY and CDR2 is SMNVEV (reference sequence). The CDR3 loop spans 17 amino acids. Losses at the gene ends were 4 bases for V and 5 bases for J; bases not matched to a gene: 10.

This clone has only one observation. The chain couples TRBV9 to TRBJ2-2; 9 nucleotides match TRBD2. Trimming removed 2 bases from V and 0 bases from J; junction bases left unmatched: 5. This CDR3 comprises 17 residues. Per germline, CDR1 SGDLS and CDR2 YYNGEE. CDR3 amino acids: CASSVPREGPNTGELFF. The DNA for the CDR3 is TGTGCCAGCAGCGTCCCGCGGGAGGGCCCGAACACCGGGGAGCTGTTTTTT. The whole variable domain, filled in from reference TRBV9 and TRBJ2-2, reads DSGVTQTPKHLITATGQRVTLRCSPRSGDLSVYWYQQSLDQGLQFLIQYYNGEERAKGNILERFSAQQFPDLHSELNLSSLELGDSALYFCASSVPREGPNTGELFFGEGSRLTVL.

This clone occurred once. This chain joins TRBV30 and TRBJ2-7; maybe TRBD1 (6 bases). Per germline, CDR1 GTSNPN and CDR2 SVGIG (reference sequence). V was shortened by 0 bases and J by 7 bases, with 13 bases between the two germline ends. The CDR3 spans 13 residues. In DNA form, the CDR3 reads TGTGCCTGGAGTGTCGGACAGCGTCGAGAGCAGTACTTC. It encodes CAWSVGQRREQYF.

The V gene is TRBV6-5, the J gene TRBJ2-1; D perhaps matches TRBD2 (5 bases). V lost 6 bases and J 2 bases, leaving 11 bases between the germline ends. The CDR3 covers 14 residues. In germline, CDR1 is MNHEY, CDR2 SVGAGI. This chain's CDR3 is CASRSLGAYNEQFF. CDR3 bases: TGTGCCAGCAGATCCTTGGGAGCCTACAATGAGCAGTTCTTC.

This sequence joins TRBV2 and TRBJ1-4; D perhaps matches TRBD1 (6 bases). CDR1 is SNHLY, CDR2 FYNNEI, per germline. This CDR3 is built from 14 residues. The V end was cut by 6 bases, the J end by 8 bases, with 16 bases between. CDR3 loop: CASSPQGTREKLFF. CDR3 nucleotide sequence: TGTGCCAGCAGCCCACAGGGAACCAGGGAAAAACTGTTTTTT.

The chain uses TRBV19 and TRBJ2-7; D is perhaps TRBD2 (5 bases). Trimming pared 3 bases from V and 2 bases from J, leaving 11 bases between. The V gene's germline CDR1 is LNHDA and CDR2 SQIVND (reference sequence). The CDR3 spans 14 residues. This chain's CDR3 is CASSMAGSTYEQYF. CDR3 DNA sequence: TGTGCCAGTAGTATGGCGGGTTCAACCTACGAGCAGTACTTC.

V is TRBV7-2 and J is TRBJ1-1, with D possibly being TRBD1 (6 bases). V lost 5 bases to trimming and J lost 1 base, with 20 bases between them. Looked up from germline, CDR1 is SGHTA and CDR2 is FQGNSA. The CDR3 runs to 17 residues. The chain's CDR3 is CASSHSIGGGGNTEAFF. CDR3 DNA: TGTGCCAGCAGCCACAGTATTGGGGGCGGGGGGAACACTGAAGCTTTCTTT. Full variable domain (missing parts from reference TRBV7-2 and TRBJ1-1): GAGVSQSPSNKVTEKGKDVELRCDPISGHTALYWYRQSLGQGLEFLIYFQGNSAPDKSGLPSDRFSAERTGGSVSTLTIQRTQQEDSAVYLCASSHSIGGGGNTEAFFGQGTRLTVV.

This sequence joins TRBV11-2 and TRBJ2-1; 7 nucleotides align to TRBD2. The CDR3 has 15 residues. Trimming removed 4 bases from V and 4 bases from J; junction bases left unmatched: 7. Germline V lookup: CDR1 SGHAT, CDR2 FQNNGV. CDR3 in DNA: TGTGCCAGCAGCTCACGCGGGAGTTTATACAATGAGCAGTTCTTC. Its translation is CASSSRGSLYNEQFF.

The CDR3 sequence is CACRDRTNYGYTF. CDR3 DNA: TGTGCCTGTCGGGACAGAACTAACTATGGCTACACCTTC. The rearrangement joins TRBV30 to TRBJ1-2, with 7 bases that match TRBD1. The CDR3 runs 13 residues. CDR1 is GTSNPN and CDR2 is SVGIG in the germline V gene (reference sequence). Losses at the gene ends were 6 bases for V and 0 bases for J; bases not matched to a gene: 4. The full variable domain, in which reference TRBV30 and TRBJ1-2 provide the parts outside the CDR3, is SQTIHQWPATLVQPVGSPLSLECTVEGTSNPNLYWYRQAAGRGLQLLFYSVGIGQISSEVPQNLSASRPQDRQFILSSKKLLLSDSGFYLCACRDRTNYGYTFGSGTRLTVV.

This rearrangement joins TRBV4-1 to TRBJ1-1; D not certain. The V gene's germline CDR1 is MGHRA and CDR2 YSYEKL. Trimming left V 0 bases short and J 4 bases short, with 9 bases between. The CDR3 totals 14 residues. The CDR3 DNA is TGCGCCAGCAGCCAAGATTGTGTCGGCACTGAAGCTTTCTTT. It yields the protein CASSQDCVGTEAFF.

This clone was seen just once. The chain uses TRBV29-1 and TRBJ2-7; perhaps TRBD2 as D (5 bases). The germline V gene has CDR1 SQVTM and CDR2 ANQGSEA. With 5 bases removed from V and 6 bases from J, the gap between germline ends came to 20 bases. This CDR3 comprises 14 residues. Here the CDR3 reads CSVHDGIEGSEQYF. As DNA, the CDR3 is TGCAGCGTTCATGACGGGATCGAAGGGTCCGAGCAGTACTTC.

The J gene is TRBJ1-5, the V gene TRBV7-8; D is unresolved. The germline V and J ends were trimmed by 10 bases and 2 bases, with 18 bases remaining between them. Germline V gene data show CDR1 as SGHVS and CDR2 as FQNEAQ. The CDR3 is 15 amino acids. CDR3 nucleotides: TGTGCCACCGCTGTTCGGGGAACGGGCAATCAGCCCCAGCATTTT. Protein sequence: CATAVRGTGNQPQHF.

This chain uses TRBV11-2 with TRBJ2-1; 9 bases are a match to TRBD2. The ends lost 1 base at V and 1 base at J; junction bases unmatched: 2. This CDR3 comprises 16 residues. Germline loops: CDR1 SGHAT, CDR2 FQNNGV. CDR3 sequence (DNA): TGTGCCAGCAGCTTAGGTAGCGGGAGTTCCTACAATGAGCAGTTCTTC. Amino acids: CASSLGSGSSYNEQFF.

This clone was observed a few times. V is TRBV19 and J is TRBJ1-3; 7 nucleotides agree with TRBD1. Trimming cost V 5 bases and J 0 bases; bases outside gene matches: 7. Germline loops: CDR1 LNHDA, CDR2 SQIVND (reference sequence). The CDR3 sequence is 16 residues long. The DNA for the CDR3 is TGTGCCAGTAGTTCTGGGACAGTTTCCTCTGGAAACACCATATATTTT. This gives the protein CASSSGTVSSGNTIYF.

The gene calls are TRBV27 and TRBJ2-5; weak D call: TRBD2 (6 bases). The CDR3 runs 13 residues. Germline V CDR1 and CDR2: MNHEY, SMNVEV (reference sequence). Trimming shortened V by 6 bases and J by 3 bases, and 11 bases separated the two germline ends. The CDR3 nucleotides read TGTGCCAGCAGGGAAGGAGGGAAAGAGACCCAGTACTTC. This codes for CASREGGKETQYF.

This chain's CDR3 is CASSVTGGPYEQYF. For the CDR3, the DNA is TGCGCCAGCAGCGTAACAGGGGGCCCCTACGAGCAGTACTTC. The chain has TRBV5-1 and TRBJ2-7, with 9 bases that match TRBD1. The length of the CDR3 is 14 residues. V was clipped by 4 bases and J by 2 bases; unmatched bases: 4. Per the germline V gene, CDR1 is SGHRS and CDR2 is YFSETQ. The full variable domain, with the rest looked up from reference TRBV5-1 and TRBJ2-7, is KAGVTQTPRYLIKTRGQQVTLSCSPISGHRSVSWYQQTPGQGLQFLFEYFSETQRNKGNFPGRFSGRQFSNSRSEMNVSTLELGDSALYLCASSVTGGPYEQYFGPGTRLTVT.

The rearrangement uses TRBV7-8 and TRBJ2-5; possible D gene TRBD1, 6 bases. CDR3 length equals 14 residues. With 5 bases removed from V and 5 bases from J, the gap between germline ends came to 15 bases. Per germline, CDR1 SGHVS and CDR2 FQNEAQ. Here the CDR3 reads CASSRAWGQETQYF. The CDR3 DNA reads as TGTGCCAGCAGCCGGGCCTGGGGGCAGGAGACCCAGTACTTC.